These T cell receptor beta chains were read from a single sample in a study of T cells in Graves' hyperthyroidism and ophthalmopathy. TCRdb ran MiXCR on the multiplex PCR reads and lists one entry per CDR3 protein. The data contain some 270,000 distinct CDR3 sequences, roughly 22% of them singletons. The sequenced sample was blood. All receptors come from a woman between 40 and 55 years old with Graves' ophthalmopathy. CDR3s include the opening cysteine and the closing phenylalanine or tryptophan. The D gene is left open where the match is weak. Size values are once, few and many counts, or a class for expanded clones, and some rows have none.

v_call,clone_size,d_call,j_call,cdr3_nt,cdr3_aa
TRBV6-1,.,.,TRBJ1-2,TGTGCCAGCAGTGAAAGTCAGGGGCCGCTACATGGCTACACCTTC,CASSESQGPLHGYTF
TRBV3-1,many,.,TRBJ2-5,TGTGCCAGCAGCCCCACAGGGATACCAGAGACCCAGTACTTC,CASSPTGIPETQYF
TRBV2,many,.,TRBJ2-7,TGTGCCAGCACGGAGGAGACTAGCGAGCAGTACTTC,CASTEETSEQYF
TRBV6-1,few,.,TRBJ2-5,TGTGCCGGTCGGGTGGGCCAAGAGACCCAGTACTTC,CAGRVGQETQYF
TRBV12-3/TRBV12-4,few,.,TRBJ1-1,TGTGCCAGCAGCTACGCCTTGAACACTGAAGCTTTCTTT,CASSYALNTEAFF
TRBV12-3/TRBV12-4,many,.,TRBJ2-7,TGTGCCAGCGGGGACACCGGGACATTCTCCTACGAGCAGTACTTC,CASGDTGTFSYEQYF
TRBV29-1,many,TRBD2,TRBJ2-7,TGCAGCGTTGGCCCGGGGGGGGAGCAGTACTTC,CSVGPGGEQYF
TRBV6-1,few,.,TRBJ2-7,TGTGCCAGCAGTGAACTCCCAGCCTACGAGCAGTACTTC,CASSELPAYEQYF
TRBV5-6,many,.,TRBJ2-7,TGTGCCAGCAGCTTGGCGACAGGCTACGAGCAGTACTTC,CASSLATGYEQYF
TRBV24-1,many,.,TRBJ2-7,TGTGCCACCAGTGCCAGGCCGACCCCCCTCGAGCAGTACTTC,CATSARPTPLEQYF
TRBV28,many,.,TRBJ2-7,TGTGCCAGCACCCTGGGGGGAGCGGCCTACGAGCAGTACTTC,CASTLGGAAYEQYF
TRBV25-1,once,TRBD1,TRBJ2-7,TGTGCCAGCAGGGAAACCGGGACAGGGGGCCTCCTCGAGCAGTACTTC,CASRETGTGGLLEQYF
TRBV6-1,many,.,TRBJ1-2,TGTGCCAGCAGTGGCTATCTCGACTCGTATGGCTACACCTTC,CASSGYLDSYGYTF
TRBV28,many,.,TRBJ2-7,TGTGCCAGCAGCTCTACCTTAGGCGGTGACTACGAGCAGTACTTC,CASSSTLGGDYEQYF
TRBV19,.,TRBD2,TRBJ2-7,TGTGCCAGTAGTCGAAAGGGGGGGACTAGACCCTACGAGCAGTACTTC,CASSRKGGTRPYEQYF
TRBV5-1,many,.,TRBJ2-6,TGCGCCAGCAGCTTAGAAGCGCCCAGGCGGGGCCCCGGGAGCTCTGGGGCCAACGTCCTGACTTTC,CASSLEAPRRGPGSSGANVLTF
TRBV7-8,.,.,TRBJ1-2,TGTGCCAGCAGCTCAACACAGGGTGAAACGGGCTACACCTTC,CASSSTQGETGYTF
TRBV12-3/TRBV12-4,few,TRBD1,TRBJ1-5,TGTGCCAGCAGTGCCGACAGGGGAGTCAATCAGCCCCAGCATTTT,CASSADRGVNQPQHF
TRBV29-1,many,TRBD1,TRBJ2-7,TGCAGCCCCCACCCCGGGACAGGCCACGAGCAGTACTTC,CSPHPGTGHEQYF
TRBV6-1,few,.,TRBJ2-7,TGTGCCAGCAGCCCCCATAAGATCACTTACGAGCAGTACTTC,CASSPHKITYEQYF
TRBV7-8,many,TRBD2,TRBJ2-7,TGTGCCAGCAGCCCGCTCGGGACTAGCGCGGGGCTCGAGCAGTACTTC,CASSPLGTSAGLEQYF
TRBV28,many,.,TRBJ1-2,TGTGCCAGCAGTTTAATTCCAGGGAACTATGGCTACACCTTC,CASSLIPGNYGYTF
TRBV28,.,.,TRBJ1-2,TGTGCCAGCTTTTATCGGTTCGACGGGGGGTATTATGGCTACACCTTC,CASFYRFDGGYYGYTF
TRBV6-1,.,TRBD1,TRBJ2-7,TGTGCCAGCAGTGCCGGGACAGGGACGGGTGAGCAGTACTTC,CASSAGTGTGEQYF
TRBV5-1,many,TRBD1,TRBJ2-7,TGCGCCAGCAGCTCCCAGGGGGTTAACTACGAGCAGTACTTC,CASSSQGVNYEQYF
TRBV6-5,.,.,TRBJ1-2,TGTGCCAGCAGTTACTTCCGGACGGACGGAACTTTTGGCTACACCTTC,CASSYFRTDGTFGYTF
TRBV28,many,TRBD1,TRBJ2-7,TGTGCCAGCAGTTCAGGACAGGGGCCCCCCTACGAGCAGTACTTC,CASSSGQGPPYEQYF
TRBV28,many,TRBD1,TRBJ2-7,TGTGCCAGCAGTTCCTCCCTGACAGGGGAAGGGAACGAGCAGTACTTC,CASSSSLTGEGNEQYF
TRBV19,many,.,TRBJ2-7,TGTGCCAGTAGTAGGGTGGCGGGCCAATACTCCTACGAGCAGTACTTC,CASSRVAGQYSYEQYF
TRBV28,.,.,TRBJ2-7,TGTGCCAGCAGTTTAGGGGCACAGGGAGGGCAGTACTTC,CASSLGAQGGQYF
TRBV12-3/TRBV12-4,many,.,TRBJ2-7,TGTGCCAGCAGTCCCAGGTTGTACGAGCAGTACTTC,CASSPRLYEQYF
TRBV12-3/TRBV12-4,.,.,TRBJ1-2,TGTGCCAGCAGTTTAGGAGACAGAATCTATGGCTACACCTTC,CASSLGDRIYGYTF
TRBV11-1,.,TRBD2,TRBJ2-5,TGTGCCAGCAGCCAACCGGGACTAGCGGGAGGGCCCCAAGAGACCCAGTACTTC,CASSQPGLAGGPQETQYF
TRBV13,.,TRBD1,TRBJ2-7,TGTGCCAGCAGTCCCTGGGACAGGGGGAACTACGAGCAGTACTTC,CASSPWDRGNYEQYF
TRBV28,many,.,TRBJ2-7,TGTGCCAGCGAGGGGCTGGTTGGGTCCTACGAGCAGTACTTC,CASEGLVGSYEQYF
TRBV11-1,many,.,TRBJ2-1,TGTGCCAGCAGCTTAAGTATTGAGAGCCATGAGCAGTTCTTC,CASSLSIESHEQFF
TRBV5-1,many,.,TRBJ2-5,TGCGCCAGCAGCACCGGGATCACCATACAAGAGACCCAGTACTTC,CASSTGITIQETQYF
TRBV6-1,many,.,TRBJ2-7,TGTGCCAGCAGTGGGGACCATTCCTACGAGCAGTACTTC,CASSGDHSYEQYF
TRBV4-1,.,TRBD1,TRBJ2-7,TGCGCCAGCGGCCAAGAGAACAGGGGGAAGCTTTACGAGCAGTACTTC,CASGQENRGKLYEQYF
TRBV12-3/TRBV12-4,many,TRBD1,TRBJ1-5,TGTGCCAGCAGTCCGGACAGGGTGGGTCAGCCCCAGCATTTT,CASSPDRVGQPQHF
TRBV28,few,.,TRBJ2-2,TGTGCCAGCAGCCTCCGAGGCCGAAAGGACACCGGGGAGCTGTTTTTT,CASSLRGRKDTGELFF
TRBV27,many,.,TRBJ2-2,TGTGCCAGCAGTTCGCCCCCGAACACCGGGGAGCTGTTTTTT,CASSSPPNTGELFF
TRBV6-1,few,.,TRBJ1-2,TGTGCCAGCAGGGGCGGTCAGGGGAACTATGGCTACACCTTC,CASRGGQGNYGYTF
TRBV28,many,TRBD2,TRBJ2-7,TGTGCCAGCAGCCCCTTACCCGGGAGGAACGAGCAGTACTTC,CASSPLPGRNEQYF
TRBV4-2,many,.,TRBJ2-5,TGTGCCAGCAGCCAAGATCGAGGGCTAGAGACCCAGTACTTC,CASSQDRGLETQYF
TRBV12-3/TRBV12-4,.,.,TRBJ1-2,TGTGCCAGCTCGCTGATGACAGGCTATGGCTACACCTTC,CASSLMTGYGYTF
TRBV6-1,.,.,TRBJ2-7,TGTGCCAGCAGCGGGAACGGGGTCGAGCAGTACTTC,CASSGNGVEQYF
TRBV10-2,many,.,TRBJ2-3,TGCGCCAGCAGTCCCCAGCGTACAGATACGCAGTATTTT,CASSPQRTDTQYF
TRBV2,many,TRBD2,TRBJ2-7,TGTGCCAGCAGTCAGGGGTTAGCGGGAGGCTTCGACGAGCAGTACTTC,CASSQGLAGGFDEQYF